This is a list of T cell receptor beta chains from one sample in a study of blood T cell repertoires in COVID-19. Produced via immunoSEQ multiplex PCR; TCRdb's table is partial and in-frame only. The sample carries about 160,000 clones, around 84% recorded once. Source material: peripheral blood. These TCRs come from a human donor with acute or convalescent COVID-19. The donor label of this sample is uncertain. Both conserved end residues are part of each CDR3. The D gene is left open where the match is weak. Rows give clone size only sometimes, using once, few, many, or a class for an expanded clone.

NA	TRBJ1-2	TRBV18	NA	TGTGCCAGCTCACCACAGGGGAAGTCTGACTATGGCTACACCTTC	CASSPQGKSDYGYTF
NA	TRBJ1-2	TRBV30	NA	TGTGCCTGGAGTGTGTCAGGGATTAGTGGCTACACCTTC	CAWSVSGISGYTF
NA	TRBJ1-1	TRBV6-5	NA	TGTGCCAGCAGCGTACAGGGCTCGAACACTGAAGCTTTCTTT	CASSVQGSNTEAFF
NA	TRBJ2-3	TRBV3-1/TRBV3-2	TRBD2	TGTGCCAGCAGCCAAGAAATTCCGGGACTAGCGCGCACAGATACGCAGTATTTT	CASSQEIPGLARTDTQYF
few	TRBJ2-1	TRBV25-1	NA	TGTGCCAGCAGTGCTCCCACAGGGTACCGTTTTTTGAAGCAGTTCTTC	CASSAPTGYRFLKQFF
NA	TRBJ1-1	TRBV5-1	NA	TGCGCCAGCAGCCTAGACTCCATGAACACTGAAGCTTTCTTT	CASSLDSMNTEAFF
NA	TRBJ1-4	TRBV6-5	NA	TGTGCCAGCAATTTTCCAGGGATGAATGAAAAACTGTTTTTT	CASNFPGMNEKLFF
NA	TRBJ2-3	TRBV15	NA	TGTGCCACCAGCAGAGGACAACCTAGCACAGATACGCAGTATTTT	CATSRGQPSTDTQYF
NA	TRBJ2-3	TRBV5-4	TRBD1	TGTGCCAGCAGCTTGGACAGGGGTCTTCGCCTCACGGATACGCAGTATTTT	CASSLDRGLRLTDTQYF
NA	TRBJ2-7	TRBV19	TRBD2	TGTGCCAGTAGTATAGATCCTTTGGCCCTCGGGGGGGAAGGATACGAGCAGTACTTC	CASSIDPLALGGEGYEQYF
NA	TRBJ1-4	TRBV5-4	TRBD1	TGTGCCAGCAGCTTCGGACAGGGGGTTGAAGAAAAACTGTTTTTT	CASSFGQGVEEKLFF
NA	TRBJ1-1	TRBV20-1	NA	TGCAGTGCTTCCGGGGTTCTATTT	CSASGVLF
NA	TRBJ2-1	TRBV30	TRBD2	TGTGCCTGGAGTCGGGTAGGACTAGATGAGCAGTTCTTC	CAWSRVGLDEQFF
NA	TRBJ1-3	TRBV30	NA	TGTGCCTGGAGTGGGTTGGACAGTGGATTCTCTGGAAACACCATATATTTT	CAWSGLDSGFSGNTIYF
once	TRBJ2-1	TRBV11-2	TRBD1	TGTGCCAGCAGCTTAGTTAGGGGGACAGGGCTTACCTACAATGAGCAGTTCTTC	CASSLVRGTGLTYNEQFF
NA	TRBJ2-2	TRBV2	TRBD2	TGTGCCAGCAGTGCCCTAGCGGTGAACACCGGGGAGCTGTTTTTT	CASSALAVNTGELFF
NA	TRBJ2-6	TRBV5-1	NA	TGCGCCAGCAGCTTGAAGACGGGCTCTGGGGCCAACGTCCTGACTTTC	CASSLKTGSGANVLTF
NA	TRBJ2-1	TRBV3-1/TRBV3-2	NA	TGTGCCAGCAGCCAAGAAATCAAGCGGGAGCAGTTCTTC	CASSQEIKREQFF
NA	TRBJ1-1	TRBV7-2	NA	TGTGCCAGCAGCTTAAGGGAGACAGGCTCCACTGAAGCTTTCTTT	CASSLRETGSTEAFF
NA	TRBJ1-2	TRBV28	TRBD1	TGTGCCAGCAGTTTGTCCAGGGGGCTAGGCTACACCTTC	CASSLSRGLGYTF
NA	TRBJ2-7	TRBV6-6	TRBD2	TGTGCCAGCAGCCAGCGGGGGGGCCTTAACGAGCAGTACTTC	CASSQRGGLNEQYF
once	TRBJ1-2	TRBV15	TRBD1	TGTGCCACCAGCAGGGGAACAGGGGGGTTACCTGGCTACACCTTC	CATSRGTGGLPGYTF
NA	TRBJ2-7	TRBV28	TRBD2	TGTGCCAGCAGTTCCTCAGCGGGGGGCCCGGGAGAGCAGTACTTC	CASSSSAGGPGEQYF
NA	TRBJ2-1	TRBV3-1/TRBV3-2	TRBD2	TGTGCCAGCAGCCAACCGACCGTTAGCGGGGGGGCCTACAATGAGCAGTTCTTC	CASSQPTVSGGAYNEQFF
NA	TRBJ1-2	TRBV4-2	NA	TGTGCCAGCAGCCCCGACAGGCCCTCCGGATATGGCTACACCTTC	CASSPDRPSGYGYTF
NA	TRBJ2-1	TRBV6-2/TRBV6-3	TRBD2	TGTGCCAGCAGTTACTGGGGGGGGAACAACAATGAGCAGTTCTTC	CASSYWGGNNNEQFF
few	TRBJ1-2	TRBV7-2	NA	TGTGCCAGCAGCTTCGGTTCAGGGACAAACTATGGCTACACCTTC	CASSFGSGTNYGYTF
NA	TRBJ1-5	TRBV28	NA	TGTGCCAGCAGTTTTATTCTAGGAGGCAATCAGCCCCAGCATTTT	CASSFILGGNQPQHF
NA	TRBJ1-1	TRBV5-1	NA	TGCGCCAGCAGCTTGACAGGGATGAACACTGAAGCTTTCTTT	CASSLTGMNTEAFF
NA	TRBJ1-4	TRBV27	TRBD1	TGTGCCAGCAGGGAACCGGGACAGGGCCAGAAACTGTTTTTT	CASREPGQGQKLFF
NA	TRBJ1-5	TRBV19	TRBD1	TGTGCCAGTAGTATAGAAGGGACAGCTAGCAATCAGCCCCAGCATTTT	CASSIEGTASNQPQHF
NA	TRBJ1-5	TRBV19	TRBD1	TGTGCCAGTAGTCAGACAGGGTATAGCAATCAGCCCCAGCATTTT	CASSQTGYSNQPQHF
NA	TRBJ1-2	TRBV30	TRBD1	TGTGCCTGTCGGACAGGTTCCGGCTACACCTTC	CACRTGSGYTF
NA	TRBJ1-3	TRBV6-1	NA	TGTGCCAGCAGTGAATCCTCTAGCTCTGGAAACACCATATATTTT	CASSESSSSGNTIYF